The source of this T cell receptor beta chain is a study of T-cell reconstitution after alpha-beta-depleted transplantation in children. Study outcomes and limitations: It was reported that alpha-beta T cells came from several hundred expanded graft clones (about two months after transplant). Newly produced T cells mostly provided counts and TCRbeta diversity after one year, as hyperexpanded clones declined. TCRbeta diversity was high at day 60 in some patients (a result of surviving recipient T cells and thymic progenitors).

This clonotype was seen a few times. Its antigen is not known. The CDR3 is 13 residues long. CDR1 SQVTM and CDR2 ANQGSEA come from the germline V gene. V shed 7 bases and J 2 bases; nucleotides not matched to a gene: 4. Unique molecular identifiers featured in how the TCRbeta library was prepared. TCRdb analysed the PCR reads with MiXCR anew, one entry per CDR3 protein. Found here are a few hundred thousand distinct CDR3 sequences, 15% to 20% of them singletons; the top ten hold less than 30%. The V call is TRBV29-1, the J call TRBJ2-5; 10 bases are shared with TRBD2. The sequence was obtained from a boy less than two years old who had a stem cell transplant for Wiskott-Aldrich syndrome, so the T cells may come from the graft donor. The sample in question was PBMCs, mostly from graft donor cells, obtained 360 days after TCRalphabeta/CD19-depleted stem cell transplant. CDR3 nucleotide sequence: TGCAGCGCTAGCGGGAGATTTCAAGAGACCCAGTACTTC. Protein: CSASGRFQETQYF. The full variable domain, rest sourced from reference TRBV29-1 and TRBJ2-5, is SAVISQKPSRDICQRGTSLTIQCQVDSQVTMMFWYRQQPGQSLTLIATANQGSEATYESGFVIDKFPISRPNLTFSTLTVSNMSPEDSSIYLCSASGRFQETQYFGPGTRLLVL.